These 29 T cell receptor beta chains came from one sample sequenced in a study of glioma-infiltrating T cells after dendritic cell vaccination. Profiling relied on immunoSEQ multiplex PCR, and the TCRdb table lists in-frame clones only, not all of them. The sample carries about 92,000 clones, approximately 90% recorded once. This sample comprised blood, obtained before dendritic cell vaccination. The origin of the receptors is a human donor with glioblastoma.

This clone showed up just a few times. The J gene is TRBJ1-4, the V gene TRBV7-6; TRBD1 matches at 9 bases. V shed 0 bases and J 7 bases; nucleotides not matched to a gene: 6. This CDR3 contains 16 residues. Germline V gene data show CDR1 as SGHVS and CDR2 as FNYEAQ. CDR3 in amino acids: CASSLAAGQGLEKLFF. In DNA, the CDR3 is TGTGCCAGCAGCTTAGCGGCGGGACAGGGTCTTGAAAAACTGTTTTTT.

The chain links TRBV9 to TRBJ2-1, with 9 bases aligning to TRBD2. CDR1 is SGDLS, CDR2 YYNGEE, per germline. The CDR3 has 16 residues. The V and J ends lost 0 bases and 6 bases, in that order; junction bases with no gene match: 7. CDR3 coding DNA: TGTGCCAGCAGCGTAGTGGAGACTAGCGGATTCAATGAGCAGTTCTTC. Translated: CASSVVETSGFNEQFF. The full variable domain, completed using reference TRBV9 and TRBJ2-1, is DSGVTQTPKHLITATGQRVTLRCSPRSGDLSVYWYQQSLDQGLQFLIQYYNGEERAKGNILERFSAQQFPDLHSELNLSSLELGDSALYFCASSVVETSGFNEQFFGPGTRLTVL.

About this clone: Other nucleotide sequences in the sample specify the same CDR3. The V gene is TRBV19, the J gene TRBJ2-7, with D possibly TRBD2 on 5 matching bases. The CDR3 is made up of 16 amino acids. V was shortened by 0 bases and J by 1 base, with 13 bases between the two germline ends. In germline, CDR1 is LNHDA, CDR2 SQIVND (reference sequence). The CDR3 spells CASSIDPRGSSYEQYF. In DNA, the CDR3 is TGTGCCAGTAGTATAGATCCCCGGGGATCATCCTACGAGCAGTACTTC.

The rearrangement joins TRBV27 to TRBJ1-5; D unclear. V lost 6 bases and J lost 2, with 14 bases in between. Germline V gives CDR1 MNHEY, CDR2 SMNVEV (reference sequence). The CDR3 contains 15 residues. The CDR3 sequence is CASRLDTGGNQPQHF. The CDR3 bases are TGTGCCAGCAGGCTAGACACCGGGGGCAATCAGCCCCAGCATTTT.

This clone was observed a few times. The chain is built from TRBV4-3 and TRBJ1-2; perhaps TRBD1 as D (6 bases). Trimming took off 0 bases at V and 7 bases at J, with 15 bases between the two ends. From germline, CDR1 is LGHNA and CDR2 YSLEER. CDR3 length: 15 amino acids. CDR3 in amino acids: CASSQDRAGDRGYTF. CDR3 coding DNA: TGCGCCAGCAGCCAAGATAGGGCAGGGGATCGTGGCTACACCTTC.

CDR3 amino acids: CASRVGTLSSYEQYF. In DNA, the CDR3 is TGTGCCAGCAGGGTCGGGACATTAAGCTCCTACGAGCAGTACTTC. The chain recombines TRBV7-3 with TRBJ2-7; D may be TRBD1 (6 bases). Germline values: CDR1 SGHTA, CDR2 FQGTGA. V was pared by 6 bases and J by 0 bases, with 15 bases between. The CDR3 is made up of 15 amino acids. The full variable domain, in which reference TRBV7-3 and TRBJ2-7 provide the parts outside the CDR3, is GAGVSQTPSNKVTEKGKYVELRCDPISGHTALYWYRQSLGQGPEFLIYFQGTGAADDSGLPNDRFFAVRPEGSVSTLKIQRTERGDSAVYLCASRVGTLSSYEQYFGPGTRLTVT.

In this sample, this clone turned up a few times. The rearrangement joins TRBV28 to TRBJ1-1; TRBD1 agrees at 8 bases. V trimming: 3 bases; J trimming: 4 bases; junction bases outside the gene matches: 7. The germline V gene has CDR1 MDHEN and CDR2 SYDVKM. The CDR3 length is 15 residues. This CDR3 is CASSFLPGGGTEAFF. DNA for the CDR3: TGTGCCAGCAGTTTTCTGCCAGGGGGCGGCACTGAAGCTTTCTTT.

The gene calls are TRBV27 and TRBJ2-7, with D perhaps TRBD2 (6 bases). The CDR3 is made up of 13 amino acids. CDR1 MNHEY and CDR2 SMNVEV come from the germline V gene (reference sequence). Trimming stripped 2 bases from V and 7 bases from J, with 12 bases between. This chain's CDR3 is CASSLAGPGEQYF. CDR3 coding DNA: TGTGCCAGCAGTTTAGCGGGGCCTGGGGAGCAGTACTTC.

Written as DNA, the CDR3 is TGCGCCAGCAGCCAGGAAAAGACAGGGGCTGAAGCTTTCTTT. Its protein product is CASSQEKTGAEAFF. The chain links TRBV4-1 to TRBJ1-1; the match to TRBD1 covers 8 bases. This CDR3 contains 14 residues. Trimming removed 3 bases from V and 6 bases from J; junction bases left unmatched: 6. Germline V gene data show CDR1 as MGHRA and CDR2 as YSYEKL.

The chain carries TRBV19 and TRBJ1-1; the match to TRBD1 covers 7 bases. V shed 5 bases, J shed 5 bases, and the junction held 14 bases outside the gene matches. Per germline, CDR1 LNHDA and CDR2 SQIVND (reference sequence). CDR3 length: 16 amino acids. The CDR3 protein is CASSSQGTGGGTEAFF. For the CDR3, the DNA is TGTGCCAGTAGTTCACAGGGGACGGGCGGGGGGACTGAAGCTTTCTTT.

The gene calls are TRBV5-4 and TRBJ1-2; TRBD1 is a possible D gene (6 bases). V lost 4 bases and J 4 bases, leaving 11 bases between the germline ends. Germline-derived CDR1 and CDR2 are SGHNT and YYREEE (reference sequence). The CDR3 length is 13 residues. CDR3 protein: CASSRGQLYGYTF. The CDR3 nucleotides are TGTGCCAGCAGCCGTGGACAGCTCTATGGCTACACCTTC. Full variable domain (remainder filled in from reference TRBV5-4 and TRBJ1-2): ETGVTQSPTHLIKTRGQQVTLRCSSQSGHNTVSWYQQALGQGPQFIFQYYREEENGRGNFPPRFSGLQFPNYSSELNVNALELDDSALYLCASSRGQLYGYTFGSGTRLTVV.

The J gene is TRBJ1-1, the V gene TRBV19; 8 bases line up with TRBD1. CDR1 and CDR2 (germline): LNHDA, SQIVND (reference sequence). V trimming: 5 bases; J trimming: 1 base; junction bases outside the gene matches: 3. The CDR3 runs to 14 residues. The CDR3 spells CASSWDRRNTEAFF. CDR3 nucleotides: TGTGCCAGTAGTTGGGACAGGAGGAACACTGAAGCTTTCTTT.

The rearrangement joins TRBV6-5 to TRBJ1-4; D is undetermined. CDR1 is MNHEY, CDR2 SVGAGI, per germline. The CDR3 runs to 15 residues. Deletions cut 2 bases from V and 3 bases from J, with 10 bases between. The CDR3 is CASSYRRASNEKLFF. The CDR3 DNA reads TGTGCCAGCAGTTACCGGAGGGCTTCTAATGAAAAACTGTTTTTT.

This chain connects TRBV6-1 to TRBJ1-1; D might be TRBD1 (5 bases). CDR1 and CDR2 (germline): MNHNS, SASEGT. V lost 6 bases, J lost 11 bases, and 19 bases lay in between. The CDR3 has 13 amino acids. CDR3 loop: CASSERRQMAAFF. The CDR3 nucleotides read TGTGCCAGCAGCGAAAGACGACAGATGGCCGCTTTCTTT.

A single count supports this clone. The gene calls are TRBV30 and TRBJ2-3; 10 positions agree with TRBD2. V dropped 3 bases and J dropped 0; count of bases not matched to a gene: 0. The CDR3 consists of 14 residues. The V gene's germline CDR1 is GTSNPN and CDR2 SVGIG (reference sequence). For the CDR3, the DNA is TGTGCCTGGAGGACTAGCGGGAGCACAGATACGCAGTATTTT. Protein sequence: CAWRTSGSTDTQYF.

The chain recombines TRBV7-6 with TRBJ1-1; possibly TRBD1 for D (6 bases). The germline V and J ends were trimmed by 2 bases and 5 bases, with 15 bases remaining between them. CDR3 size: 15 residues. Germline-derived CDR1 and CDR2 are SGHVS and FNYEAQ. The CDR3 loop is CASSLSPGQRTEAFF. The CDR3 DNA reads TGTGCCAGCAGCTTATCCCCAGGACAGCGAACTGAAGCTTTCTTT.

This sequence joins TRBV21-1 and TRBJ1-2; no DNA check was done on the table's D call, TRBD1. TRBV21-1 is tagged as a pseudogene. This CDR3 region has 12 residues. The CDR3 reads CASSKEGDGYTF. DNA of the CDR3: TGTGCCAGCAGCAAAGAGGGGGACGGCTACACCTTC.

The chain employs TRBV5-4 and TRBJ2-7; 7 bases match TRBD1. Per the germline V gene, CDR1 is SGHNT and CDR2 is YYREEE (reference sequence). This CDR3 is 13 amino acids long. Trimming took 2 bases from V and 3 from J; bases not matched to a gene: 2. DNA of the CDR3: TGTGCCAGCAGCTTCACAGGGGTCTACGAGCAGTACTTC. The encoded protein is CASSFTGVYEQYF.

The CDR3: CGASPLNTEAFF. The CDR3 region has the DNA TGTGGGGCGTCCCCCCTGAACACTGAAGCTTTCTTT. The V and J genes are TRBV28 and TRBJ1-1; D remains unclear. The CDR3 totals 12 residues. The germline V gene has CDR1 MDHEN and CDR2 SYDVKM.

This chain joins TRBV5-1 and TRBJ1-4, with a possible D match to TRBD1 (5 bases). Germline V CDR1 and CDR2: SGHRS, YFSETQ. The length of the CDR3 is 15 residues. V lost 0 bases, J lost 7 bases, and 13 bases lay in between. The CDR3 loop is CASSLVRGGGEKLFF. CDR3 coding DNA: TGCGCCAGCAGCTTGGTCCGGGGGGGTGGTGAAAAACTGTTTTTT. The complete variable domain, with remaining parts taken from reference TRBV5-1 and TRBJ1-4, reads KAGVTQTPRYLIKTRGQQVTLSCSPISGHRSVSWYQQTPGQGLQFLFEYFSETQRNKGNFPGRFSGRQFSNSRSEMNVSTLELGDSALYLCASSLVRGGGEKLFFGSGTQLSVL.

The V and J genes are TRBV28 and TRBJ2-7, with 7 bases matching TRBD1. This CDR3 comprises 13 residues. The junction had 5 bases not matched to a gene; V was cut back by 7 bases and J by 2 bases. Germline-derived CDR1 and CDR2 are MDHEN and SYDVKM. DNA for the CDR3: TGTGCCAGCAAAACAGGGGCTCCCTACGAGCAGTACTTC. Protein: CASKTGAPYEQYF. The variable domain in full, with the rest retrieved from reference TRBV28 and TRBJ2-7, is DVKVTQSSRYLVKRTGEKVFLECVQDMDHENMFWYRQDPGLGLRLIYFSYDVKMKEKGDIPEGYSVSREKKERFSLILESASTNQTSMYLCASKTGAPYEQYFGPGTRLTVT.

The genes are TRBV9 and TRBJ1-3, with D uncertain. Germline-derived CDR1 and CDR2 are SGDLS and YYNGEE. Trimming took 0 bases from V and 0 from J, leaving 7 bases between them. The CDR3 is made up of 15 amino acids. CDR3 residues: CASSVDPSSGNTIYF. As DNA, the CDR3 is TGTGCCAGCAGCGTAGATCCCAGCTCTGGAAACACCATATATTTT.

In DNA, the CDR3 is TGTGCCAGCAGTAGGGTGGGACTTACCTACGAGCAGTACTTC. Translating gives CASSRVGLTYEQYF. The chain carries TRBV2 and TRBJ2-7, with D perhaps matching TRBD2 (6 bases). V was pared by 5 bases and J by 2 bases, with 13 bases between. The V gene's germline CDR1 is SNHLY and CDR2 FYNNEI. The CDR3 is made up of 14 amino acids.

The chain joins TRBV28 to TRBJ2-3; the match to TRBD2 covers 11 bases. Germline V gene sequence: CDR1 MDHEN, CDR2 SYDVKM. CDR3 length: 17 residues. V shed 4 bases, J shed 2 bases, and the junction held 8 bases outside the gene matches. The CDR3 region is CASSSRLAGTTTDTQYF. The CDR3 bases are TGTGCCAGCAGTTCCCGACTAGCGGGGACTACCACAGATACGCAGTATTTT.

In DNA, the CDR3 is TGTGCCAGCAGTTTGTCAGGGGTGGGAAGTAGCAATCAGCCCCAGCATTTT. It specifies CASSLSGVGSSNQPQHF. J is TRBJ1-5 and V is TRBV28; perhaps TRBD1 as D (6 bases). The CDR3 totals 17 residues. Trimming pared 3 bases from V and 0 bases from J, leaving 15 bases between. Germline V lookup: CDR1 MDHEN, CDR2 SYDVKM. Full variable domain (outside the CDR3, taken from reference TRBV28 and TRBJ1-5): DVKVTQSSRYLVKRTGEKVFLECVQDMDHENMFWYRQDPGLGLRLIYFSYDVKMKEKGDIPEGYSVSREKKERFSLILESASTNQTSMYLCASSLSGVGSSNQPQHFGDGTRLSIL.

V gene TRBV7-9 combines with J gene TRBJ2-7; 7 bases agree with TRBD1. V lost 5 bases, J lost 3 bases, and 7 bases stayed unmatched. The germline V gene encodes CDR1 SEHNR and CDR2 FQNEAQ (reference sequence). The CDR3 sequence is 14 residues long. The CDR3 spells CASSPVGGFYEQYF. DNA of the CDR3: TGTGCCAGCAGCCCGGTAGGGGGCTTCTACGAGCAGTACTTC. Using reference TRBV7-9 and TRBJ2-7 for the parts outside the CDR3, the full variable domain is DTGVSQNPRHKITKRGQNVTFRCDPISEHNRLYWYRQTLGQGPEFLTYFQNEAQLEKSRLLSDRFSAERPKGSFSTLEIQRTEQGDSAMYLCASSPVGGFYEQYFGPGTRLTVT.

About this clone itself: Mismatch with germline at one junction end may stem from a read error. V is TRBV10-3 and J is TRBJ2-2; maybe TRBD1 (6 bases). CDR3 length: 16 amino acids. CDR1 is ENHRY, CDR2 SYGVKD, per germline. The DNA of the CDR3 is TGTGCCATCAGTGAGAGGACAGCCGGGAACGCCGGGGAGCTGTTTTTT. It translates to CAISERTAGNAGELFF.

This chain links TRBV15 with TRBJ1-2; D is undetermined. The V end was cut by 0 bases, the J end by 6 bases, with 17 bases between. The germline gives CDR1 LNHNV, CDR2 YYDKDF (reference sequence). The CDR3 has 16 amino acids. In DNA, the CDR3 is TGTGCCACCAGCAGAGATTCGACATTGATTCTGGATGGCTACACCTTC. It codes for CATSRDSTLILDGYTF.

The genes are TRBV5-1 and TRBJ2-1; TRBD2 matches 9 bases. The CDR3 consists of 19 residues. Germline CDR1 and CDR2: SGHRS and YFSETQ. V was clipped by 0 bases and J by 2 bases; unmatched bases: 12. The CDR3 DNA reads as TGCGCCAGCAGCTTGGCTGTGGCTAGCGGGGAGCGTCCCTACAATGAGCAGTTCTTC. This sequence encodes CASSLAVASGERPYNEQFF.